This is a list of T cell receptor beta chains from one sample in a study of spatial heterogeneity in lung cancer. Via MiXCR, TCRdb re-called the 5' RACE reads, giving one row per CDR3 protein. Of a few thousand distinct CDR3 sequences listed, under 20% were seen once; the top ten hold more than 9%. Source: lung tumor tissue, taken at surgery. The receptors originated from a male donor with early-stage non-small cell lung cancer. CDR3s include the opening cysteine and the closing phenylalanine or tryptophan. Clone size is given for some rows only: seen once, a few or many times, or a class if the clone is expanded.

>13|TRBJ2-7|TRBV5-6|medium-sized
CASSGQPPYEQYF
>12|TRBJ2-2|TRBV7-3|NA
CASSRGDGELFF
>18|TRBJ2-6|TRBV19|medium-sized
CASSMFGGSVAGANVLTF
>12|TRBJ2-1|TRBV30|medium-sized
CAWKWGDNEQFF
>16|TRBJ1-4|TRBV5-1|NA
CASSLGRDRVNEKLFF
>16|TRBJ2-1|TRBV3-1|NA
CASSPAGLASYNEQFF
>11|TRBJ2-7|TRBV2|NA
CASSGFYEQYF
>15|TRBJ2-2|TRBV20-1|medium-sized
CSAPPSGRQGGELFF
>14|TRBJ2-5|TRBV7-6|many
CASSRNRGPETQYF
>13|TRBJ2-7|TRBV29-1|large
CSVDRGQGYEQYF
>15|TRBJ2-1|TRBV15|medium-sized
CATSRGSGSVNEQFF
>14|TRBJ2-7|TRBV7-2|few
CASSLFLAGDEQYF
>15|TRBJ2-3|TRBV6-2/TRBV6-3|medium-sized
CASSLNRDSIDTQYF
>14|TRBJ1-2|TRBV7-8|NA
CASSFGGRARGYTF
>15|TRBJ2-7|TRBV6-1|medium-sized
CASSELAGGIYEQYF
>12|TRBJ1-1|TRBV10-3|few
CAIKAENTEAFF
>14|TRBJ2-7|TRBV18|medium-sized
CASSVTGLGYEQYF
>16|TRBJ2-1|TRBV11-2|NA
CASSLKPGQPDNEQFF
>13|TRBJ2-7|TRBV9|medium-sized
CASSVKDFGEQYF
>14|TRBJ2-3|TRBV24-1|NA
CATSEGRMTDTQYF
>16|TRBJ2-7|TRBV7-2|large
CASSLASEGAGGEQYF
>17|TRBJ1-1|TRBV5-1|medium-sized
CASSLYPGGSMNTEAFF
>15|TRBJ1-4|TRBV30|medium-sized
CAWNVRDRQGEKLFF
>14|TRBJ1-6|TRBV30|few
CAWRVDRVKSPLHF
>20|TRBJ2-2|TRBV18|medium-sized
CASSPLPGGLSGMNTGELFF
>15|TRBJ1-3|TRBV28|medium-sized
CASSFRGLSGNTIYF
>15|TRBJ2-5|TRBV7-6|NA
CASSRHQGLEETQYF
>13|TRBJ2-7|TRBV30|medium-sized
CAWDRTGVYEQYF
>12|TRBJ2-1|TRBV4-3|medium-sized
CASSSWSNEQFF
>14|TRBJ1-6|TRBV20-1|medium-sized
CSARDRGQDSPLHF
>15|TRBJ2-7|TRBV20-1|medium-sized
CSASPLAGVSYEQYF
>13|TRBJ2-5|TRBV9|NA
CASSVGPQETQYF
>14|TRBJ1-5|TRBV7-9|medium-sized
CASSQNGENQPQHF
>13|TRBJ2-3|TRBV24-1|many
CATRDGSTDTQYF
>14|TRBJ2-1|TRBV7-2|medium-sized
CASSYRGRNNEQFF
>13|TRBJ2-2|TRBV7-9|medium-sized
CASSLAGTGELFF
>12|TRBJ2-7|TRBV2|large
CASRDSLYEQYF
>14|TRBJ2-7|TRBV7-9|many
CASSLGGTAGEQYF
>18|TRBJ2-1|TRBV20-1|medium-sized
CSASPGWWTSGSNDEQFF
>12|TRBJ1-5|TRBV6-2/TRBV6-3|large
CASRDGNQPQHF
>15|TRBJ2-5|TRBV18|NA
CASSPPGRGGETQYF
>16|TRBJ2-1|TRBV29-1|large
CSVEVSGRANYNEQFF